Following are 25 T cell receptor beta chains from one sample sequenced in a study of CD8+ T cells in alopecia areata. RNA extraction was followed by reverse transcription into cDNA, which acted as the sequencing template. Method: immunoSEQ multiplex PCR; TCRdb's copy keeps in-frame clones and lacks some. The sample contains approximately 90,000 clones, 60% to 80% of which appear only once. The treatment: oral pan-JAK inhibitor, 5-10 mg twice daily. This sample comprised CD8+ T cells sorted from blood, obtained at week 44, from a patient treated with tofacitinib. These receptors were collected from a human donor with alopecia areata.

This clone was seen once. This chain links TRBV9 with TRBJ2-6, with D perhaps matching TRBD2 (5 bases). The CDR3 consists of 19 residues. Trimming pared 0 bases from V and 2 bases from J, leaving 18 bases between. Germline CDR1 and CDR2: SGDLS and YYNGEE. The chain's CDR3 is CASSVGVRATGTGANVLTF. CDR3 coding DNA: TGTGCCAGCAGCGTAGGGGTCCGGGCGACGGGGACTGGGGCCAACGTCCTGACTTTC.

The chain recombines TRBV5-6 with TRBJ2-5; 12 nucleotides line up with TRBD2. With V trimmed by 2 bases and J by 4 bases, 9 bases remained unmatched. The germline V gene encodes CDR1 SGHDT and CDR2 YYEEEE. The CDR3 runs to 17 residues. DNA of the CDR3: TGTGCCAGCAGCTTACCTAGCGGGGGGGAAGTGAGAGAGACCCAGTACTTC. Protein product: CASSLPSGGEVRETQYF.

This clone was recorded a few times. The CDR3 loop is CASSYGRTEFEQYF. In nucleotides, the CDR3 is TGTGCCAGCAGTTACGGGCGGACAGAGTTCGAGCAGTACTTC. The J gene is TRBJ2-7, the V gene TRBV6-5; TRBD1 is a possible D gene (6 bases). Germline V gene sequence: CDR1 MNHEY, CDR2 SVGAGI. V lost 2 bases to trimming and J lost 6 bases, with 14 bases between them. This CDR3 is 14 amino acids long.

This clone has only a few counts. This chain links TRBV29-1 with TRBJ2-7; 10 bases align to TRBD2. Germline V gene data show CDR1 as SQVTM and CDR2 as ANQGSEA. The CDR3 sequence is 14 residues long. V shed 4 bases, J shed 7 bases, and the junction held 10 bases outside the gene matches. The CDR3 is CSVADSGGAREQYF. The CDR3 coding sequence is TGCAGCGTTGCGGACAGCGGGGGGGCTCGAGAGCAGTACTTC.

The genes are TRBV7-7 and TRBJ2-3; TRBD1 matches 8 bases. The V segment lost 6 bases and the J segment 9 bases; nucleotides outside the gene matches: 26. This CDR3 is built from 19 residues. Germline V CDR1 and CDR2: SSHAT, FNYEAQ (reference sequence). The CDR3 DNA reads as TGTGCCAGCAGTCCTATCCTGGACAGGGAGACGCGGGCACGGGGGACGCAGTATTTT. As protein: CASSPILDRETRARGTQYF.

This chain joins TRBV15 and TRBJ2-3, with a possible D match to TRBD2 (6 bases). The CDR3 runs 15 residues. Germline V lookup: CDR1 LNHNV, CDR2 YYDKDF (reference sequence). Trimming shortened V by 1 base and J by 1 base, and 9 bases separated the two germline ends. Written as DNA, the CDR3 is TGTGCCACCAGCAGAGGAGGCGGGGGCACAGATACGCAGTATTTT. It encodes CATSRGGGGTDTQYF.

The rearrangement joins TRBV15 to TRBJ1-4; 11 nucleotides agree with TRBD1. This CDR3 has 14 residues. Germline CDR1 reads LNHNV; CDR2 reads YYDKDF (reference sequence). V shed 9 bases, J shed 2 bases, and the junction held 2 bases outside the gene matches. CDR3 DNA sequence: TGTGCCACGAGGGACAGGGGGACTAATGAAAAACTGTTTTTT. It codes for CATRDRGTNEKLFF.

J is TRBJ1-2 and V is TRBV30; D gene unclear. V was shortened by 3 bases and J by 1 base, with 9 bases between the two germline ends. The germline CDR1 and CDR2 sequences are GTSNPN and SVGIG (reference sequence). CDR3 length: 13 amino acids. DNA for the CDR3: TGTGCCTGGAGCGAAGGGAGTAACTATGGCTACACCTTC. Translating it yields CAWSEGSNYGYTF.

The CDR3 nucleotides read TGTGCCAGCAGTTTTTTCGGATCGGGGCAGGGCTACGAGCAGTACTTC. Translation: CASSFFGSGQGYEQYF. The rearrangement joins TRBV27 to TRBJ2-7, with D possibly called TRBD1 or TRBD2 (5 bases each). Germline V gene lookup returns CDR1 MNHEY and CDR2 SMNVEV (reference sequence). Trimming removed 3 bases from V and 3 bases from J, with 18 bases in between. This CDR3 has 16 residues.

CDR3 region: CASSLSETGGNGYTF. The CDR3 bases are TGTGCCAGCAGTTTATCGGAGACAGGGGGTAACGGCTACACCTTC. The V call is TRBV27, the J call TRBJ1-2, with 9 nucleotides matching TRBD1. Per the germline V gene, CDR1 is MNHEY and CDR2 is SMNVEV (reference sequence). V lost 0 bases to trimming and J lost 8 bases; unmatched junction nucleotides: 7. This CDR3 has 15 amino acids.

The genes are TRBV5-4 and TRBJ2-1; no reliable D call. Trimming stripped 2 bases from V and 4 bases from J, with 7 bases between. Germline values: CDR1 SGHNT, CDR2 YYREEE (reference sequence). This CDR3 region has 13 residues. The CDR3 is CASSFHTYNEQFF. In DNA, the CDR3 is TGTGCCAGCAGCTTTCATACGTACAATGAGCAGTTCTTC.

The V gene is TRBV9, the J gene TRBJ2-3, with D maybe TRBD2 (6 bases). The germline CDR1 and CDR2 sequences are SGDLS and YYNGEE. V lost 1 base and J lost 4, with 16 bases in between. The CDR3 length is 16 residues. The CDR3 region has the DNA TGTGCCAGCAGCGTATATGGTGGGGACTCAGCAGATACGCAGTATTTT. This encodes CASSVYGGDSADTQYF.

The V gene is TRBV27, the J gene TRBJ2-7, with TRBD2 matching over 12 bases. This CDR3 has 15 residues. Germline assignment: CDR1 MNHEY and CDR2 SMNVEV (reference sequence). V trimming: 2 bases; J trimming: 7 bases; junction bases outside the gene matches: 6. The chain's CDR3 is CASSLGSSGGAEQYF. The CDR3 DNA sequence: TGTGCCAGCAGTTTAGGGTCTAGCGGGGGGGCAGAGCAGTACTTC.

The rearrangement links TRBV2 to TRBJ2-5; the match to TRBD1 covers 7 bases. The V and J ends lost 5 bases and 0 bases, in that order; junction bases with no gene match: 3. The germline CDR1 and CDR2 sequences are SNHLY and FYNNEI. CDR3 size: 14 residues. The DNA of the CDR3 is TGTGCCAGCAGTTACAGGGGTTACCAAGAGACCCAGTACTTC. Encoded protein: CASSYRGYQETQYF.

A single count supports this clone. The V call is TRBV5-1, the J call TRBJ2-1; D might be TRBD1 (6 bases). Trimming cost V 0 bases and J 5 bases, with 18 bases left between them. The germline V gene has CDR1 SGHRS and CDR2 YFSETQ. The CDR3 has 17 amino acids. The chain's CDR3 is CASSLGQGRGIDNEQFF. CDR3 nucleotides: TGCGCCAGCAGCTTGGGGCAGGGGCGAGGGATAGACAATGAGCAGTTCTTC.

The CDR3 here is CASSVEGGALYEQYF. As DNA, the CDR3 is TGTGCCAGCAGCGTAGAGGGTGGGGCTCTCTACGAGCAGTACTTC. The V call is TRBV9, the J call TRBJ2-7; tentatively, D is TRBD1 (5 bases). V dropped 0 bases and J dropped 3 bases, with 13 bases sitting between them. The CDR3 totals 15 residues. CDR1 is SGDLS, CDR2 YYNGEE, per germline.

This chain uses TRBV5-1 with TRBJ1-2; D is possibly TRBD1 (6 bases). In germline, CDR1 is SGHRS, CDR2 YFSETQ. V dropped 0 bases and J dropped 0 bases, with 9 bases sitting between them. CDR3 size: 15 residues. The CDR3 DNA is TGCGCCAGCAGCTTGGCACAGGGCTCTAACTATGGCTACACCTTC. This translates into CASSLAQGSNYGYTF.

This chain links TRBV4-2 with TRBJ2-1, with 13 nucleotides matching TRBD2. The V segment lost 1 base and the J segment 4 bases; nucleotides outside the gene matches: 1. In germline, CDR1 is LGHNA, CDR2 YNFKEQ. The CDR3 is 16 residues long. The CDR3 DNA is TGTGCCAGCAGCCAAGCGACTAGCGGGGGGTACAATGAGCAGTTCTTC. Its protein is CASSQATSGGYNEQFF.

This clone came up once. The rearrangement joins TRBV30 to TRBJ1-1; D might be TRBD1 (5 bases). The length of the CDR3 is 13 residues. CDR1 is GTSNPN and CDR2 is SVGIG in the germline V gene (reference sequence). The V and J ends lost 5 bases and 3 bases respectively, with 13 bases between them. Written as DNA, the CDR3 is TGTGCCTGGCGGGACGGTCCGTACACTGAAGCTTTCTTT. It translates to CAWRDGPYTEAFF.

The table lists this clone with a count of one. This CDR3 is CASSWGPLYEQYF. The CDR3 coding sequence is TGTGCCAGTAGTTGGGGACCACTCTACGAGCAGTACTTC. The chain is built from TRBV19 and TRBJ2-7; D may match TRBD1 or TRBD2 (5 bases each). This CDR3 has 13 amino acids. The germline V and J ends were trimmed by 5 bases and 3 bases, with 11 bases remaining between them. Germline-derived CDR1 and CDR2 are LNHDA and SQIVND (reference sequence).

The V and J genes are TRBV30 and TRBJ1-1, with 7 bases matching TRBD1. From germline, CDR1 is GTSNPN and CDR2 SVGIG (reference sequence). This CDR3 is built from 14 residues. The V segment lost 2 bases and the J segment 5 bases; nucleotides outside the gene matches: 8. CDR3 region: CAWSFTGVGTEAFF. As DNA, the CDR3 is TGTGCCTGGAGTTTTACAGGGGTGGGGACTGAAGCTTTCTTT.

The sample holds one count of this clone. J is TRBJ1-1 and V is TRBV4-3, with D perhaps TRBD1 (5 bases). The CDR3 consists of 13 residues. With 1 base removed from V and 6 bases from J, the gap between germline ends came to 9 bases. Looked up from germline, CDR1 is LGHNA and CDR2 is YSLEER. As DNA, the CDR3 is TGCGCCAGCAGCCAAGCCGGGACGGCTGAAGCTTTCTTT. It is translated as CASSQAGTAEAFF.

The gene calls are TRBV20-1 and TRBJ2-5, with a possible D match to TRBD2 (5 bases). Germline CDR1 reads DFQATT; CDR2 reads SNEGSKA (reference sequence). This CDR3 has 11 residues. V lost 3 bases and J 7 bases, leaving 9 bases between the germline ends. The DNA for the CDR3 is TGCAGTGCTAGGGCCAGCGGGACCCAGTACTTC. Amino acid sequence: CSARASGTQYF.

This rearrangement joins TRBV19 to TRBJ2-1; possibly TRBD2 for D (7 bases). The CDR3 is 13 amino acids. Germline V lookup: CDR1 LNHDA, CDR2 SQIVND (reference sequence). V shed 2 bases and J shed 9 bases, with 11 bases lying between them. CDR3 DNA sequence: TGTGCCAGTAGTATATCGGGGGGCGTTGAGCAGTTCTTC. It specifies CASSISGGVEQFF.

This clone was seen only once. This sequence joins TRBV7-6 and TRBJ2-5; 7 bases map to TRBD1. Germline CDR1 reads SGHVS; CDR2 reads FNYEAQ. This CDR3 spans 18 amino acids. V lost 1 base, J lost 3 bases, and 14 bases stayed unmatched. The CDR3 protein is CASSLVAGGATQKETQYF. The CDR3 DNA reads TGTGCCAGCAGCTTAGTGGCAGGGGGTGCTACCCAAAAAGAGACCCAGTACTTC.